This T cell receptor (beta chain) derives from a study of CD8 T cells in Susac syndrome. Germline loops: CDR1 MDHEN, CDR2 SYDVKM. J gave up 3 bases and V 4 bases, and 6 bases lay outside the gene matches. CDR3 size: 15 residues. Reverse transcription of 0.5 to 1 ug RNA was performed with random hexamers. TCRdb independently ran MiXCR on the immunoSEQ multiplex PCR reads; one entry per CDR3 protein. This sample carries approximately 190,000 distinct CDR3 sequences, roughly 94% of them seen once, and the ten largest clones take about 0.15%. The sample taken for sequencing was CD8+ T cells from PBMCs. This clonotype was obtained from a human donor with Susac syndrome. V and J are TRBV28 and TRBJ2-7; 10 nucleotides align to TRBD2. The DNA of the CDR3 is TGTGCCAGCAGTTCTCTAGCGGGAGTAGTCTACGAGCAGTACTTC. Its translation: CASSSLAGVVYEQYF. Full variable domain (remainder filled in from reference TRBV28 and TRBJ2-7): DVKVTQSSRYLVKRTGEKVFLECVQDMDHENMFWYRQDPGLGLRLIYFSYDVKMKEKGDIPEGYSVSREKKERFSLILESASTNQTSMYLCASSSLAGVVYEQYFGPGTRLTVT.